The rows below give T cell receptor beta chains drawn from one sample of a study of blood T cell repertoires in COVID-19. The method was immunoSEQ multiplex PCR; TCRdb's version includes in-frame clones alone and lacks a portion of them. There are about 78,000 clones in the sample; 86% occur only once, and 4.5% to 6% lies in the top ten. Sample: peripheral blood. Source of these receptors: a man aged 45-65 years with active or convalescent COVID-19. Each CDR3 is given with its conserved first and last residue. The D gene is left open where the match is weak.

j_call,d_call,v_call,cdr3_nt,cdr3_aa
TRBJ2-1,.,TRBV24-1,TGTGCCACCAGTGATGCGGTCGGGGGTGTATATAATGAGCAGTTCTTC,CATSDAVGGVYNEQFF
TRBJ1-2,.,TRBV2,TGTGCCACGAAAGGGGAGGTTGGTGGAGGCTACACCTTC,CATKGEVGGGYTF
TRBJ2-6,TRBD1,TRBV19,TGTGCCAGTAGTATAGATGGTTGGGGACAGTCCAGCTCTGGGGCCAACGTCCTGACTTTC,CASSIDGWGQSSSGANVLTF
TRBJ1-2,.,TRBV2,TGTGCCAGCAGTGAAGGGGAGAGGAAGGTCTATGGCTACACCTTC,CASSEGERKVYGYTF
TRBJ2-1,TRBD2,TRBV19,TGTGCCAGTACGGGGGGAGCGGGGGAGTACAATGAGCAGTTCTTC,CASTGGAGEYNEQFF
TRBJ1-5,.,TRBV19,TGTGCCAGTAGTATAGACAGGGGTATCCATCAGCCCCAGCATTTT,CASSIDRGIHQPQHF
TRBJ1-1,TRBD1,TRBV28,TGTGCCAGCAGAGGGACAGGGGGCCGAGTCCCGAACACTGAAGCTTTCTTT,CASRGTGGRVPNTEAFF
TRBJ1-3,.,TRBV4-1,TGCGCCAGCAGCCTACAATCTCTTAACTCTGGAAACACCATATATTTT,CASSLQSLNSGNTIYF
TRBJ2-5,TRBD1,TRBV7-7,TGTGCCAGCAGCGCGAGGGGACAGGGCCAAGAGACCCAGTACTTC,CASSARGQGQETQYF
TRBJ1-1,TRBD1,TRBV11-2,TGTGCCAGCAGCTTAGACCCCAGGACAGGGAACACTGAAGCTTTCTTT,CASSLDPRTGNTEAFF